Below are 2 T cell receptor beta chains sequenced from a single sample in a study of Ad26.COV2.S vaccination and SARS-CoV-2 variants. The treatment: over 15 received Ad26.COV2.S at low or high dose, single or two shots; 5 received placebo; per-sample allocation not given. Samples were taken on day 63 after the first vaccine or placebo injection. Assay: immunoSEQ multiplex PCR; the TCRdb copy retains only in-frame clones and omits some. The repertoire holds approximately 500,000 clones, with around 88% as singletons. Sequencing used peripheral blood, obtained in a trial of Ad26.COV2.S vaccine versus placebo. Receptor source: a person aged 18-65 years who received the Ad26.COV2.S COVID-19 vaccine or a placebo.

V usage is TRBV7-9 and J usage is TRBJ2-7; TRBD2 might be the D (6 bases). V lost 6 bases to trimming and J lost 0 bases, with 9 bases between them. This CDR3 comprises 13 residues. The germline gives CDR1 SEHNR, CDR2 FQNEAQ (reference sequence). The CDR3 DNA reads as TGTGCCAGCAGTGGGGGGAGCTCCTACGAGCAGTACTTC. Translated: CASSGGSSYEQYF.

The table lists this clone with a count of one. This chain connects TRBV6-5 to TRBJ2-1, with TRBD2 matching over 11 bases. V lost 2 bases and J lost 7; bases outside the gene matches: 7. Germline CDR1 reads MNHEY; CDR2 reads SVGAGI. This CDR3 contains 16 residues. The DNA for the CDR3 is TGTGCCAGCAGTTACAACTTAGCGGGAGGGGCAAATGAGCAGTTCTTC. The encoded protein is CASSYNLAGGANEQFF.